This T cell receptor (beta chain) was captured in a study of T-cell memory formation after mild COVID-19. The germline gives CDR1 SGHRS, CDR2 YFSETQ. CDR3 length equals 15 residues. Trimming took off 1 base at V and 4 bases at J, with 12 bases between the two ends. The study, taken as a whole, reports: Contracting CD8+ clones were enriched in EMRA, CD4+ mainly in CM and EM. Cross-reactive memory appears to have joined, as suggested by some responding clones showing up in pre-infection memory.

This clonotype has at least ten counts. As yet, its antigen is unknown. TCRdb called the 5' RACE reads again in MiXCR, with one record for every CDR3 protein. The sample holds under 300,000 distinct CDR3 sequences; 7% to 10% are singletons and the top ten take about 20%. Specimen: PBMCs or a T cell subset sorted from them (not recorded which). This sequence joins TRBV5-1 and TRBJ1-3; D is unresolved. The sequence was obtained from a man in his late teens or twenties who had mild COVID-19 (a few samples of this study predate the infection). Cell type and time point are not known. The CDR3 region is CASSLSFRTGNTIYF. The DNA for the CDR3 is TGCGCCAGCAGCTTGTCGTTCCGCACGGGAAACACCATATATTTT.